The sequence of this TCR beta chain was determined in a study of T cells in Graves' hyperthyroidism and ophthalmopathy. In this sample, this clonotype turned up many times. Antigen specificity is unknown. The study's findings and limits: Prediction of ophthalmopathy progression came a median approximately 6 months pre-onset. Most thyroid clonotypes expanded above 0.001 appeared in blood too.

TCR beta CDR3 regions were amplified from RNA transcripts. Using the HTBI primer set, a first-round RT-PCR was run on the TCR CDR3. TCRdb re-called the multiplex PCR reads with MiXCR, one entry per CDR3 protein. Of about 52,000 distinct CDR3 sequences detected, approximately 48% appear once; the ten largest clones hold roughly a tenth. Patients with ophthalmopathy all had a Clinical Activity Score of at least 3, a NOSPECS grade of at least 4 and duration under 3 months. PBMCs came from about 10 ml fresh peripheral blood. The sample comprised blood. The sequence came from a woman aged 50 to 65 with Graves' ophthalmopathy.

The CDR3 here is CASTTGAEKLFF. The CDR3 DNA is TGTGCCAGCACCACGGGGGCCGAAAAACTGTTTTTT. The chain links TRBV6-5 to TRBJ1-4; perhaps TRBD1 as D (6 bases). The V end lost 7 bases, the J end lost 8 bases, and 11 bases lay between the germline ends. The CDR3 sequence is 12 residues long. The germline V gene has CDR1 MNHEY and CDR2 SVGAGI.